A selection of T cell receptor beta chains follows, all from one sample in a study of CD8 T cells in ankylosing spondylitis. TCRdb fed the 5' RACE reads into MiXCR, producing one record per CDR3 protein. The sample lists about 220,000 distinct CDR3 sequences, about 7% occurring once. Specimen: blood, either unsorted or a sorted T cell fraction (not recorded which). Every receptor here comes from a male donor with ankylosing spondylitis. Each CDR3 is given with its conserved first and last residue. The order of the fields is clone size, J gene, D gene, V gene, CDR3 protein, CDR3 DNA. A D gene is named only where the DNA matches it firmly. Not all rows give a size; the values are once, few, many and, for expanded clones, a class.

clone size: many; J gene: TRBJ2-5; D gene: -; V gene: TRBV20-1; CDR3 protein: CSARGGTQETQYF; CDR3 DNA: TGCAGTGCTAGAGGAGGGACTCAAGAGACCCAGTACTTC
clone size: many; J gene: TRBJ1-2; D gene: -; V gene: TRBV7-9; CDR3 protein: CASSLVLHNYGYTF; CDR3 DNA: TGTGCCAGCAGCTTGGTACTCCACAACTATGGCTACACCTTC
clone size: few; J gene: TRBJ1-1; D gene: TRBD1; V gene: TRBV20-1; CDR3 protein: CSADGQGNTEAFF; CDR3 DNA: TGCAGTGCTGACGGACAGGGTAACACTGAAGCTTTCTTT
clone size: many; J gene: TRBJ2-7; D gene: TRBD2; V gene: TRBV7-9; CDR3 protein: CASSSHKRDLSYEQYF; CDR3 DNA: TGTGCCAGCAGCTCGCACAAGCGGGACCTCTCCTACGAGCAGTACTTC
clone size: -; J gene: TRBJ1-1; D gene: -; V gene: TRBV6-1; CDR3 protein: CASSEGTVQGSWNTEAFF; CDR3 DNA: TGTGCCAGCAGTGAAGGAACCGTCCAGGGTAGTTGGAACACTGAAGCTTTCTTT
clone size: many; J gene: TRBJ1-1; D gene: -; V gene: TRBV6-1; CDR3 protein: CASSEWTDNTEAFF; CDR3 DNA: TGTGCCAGCAGTGAATGGACAGATAACACTGAAGCTTTCTTT
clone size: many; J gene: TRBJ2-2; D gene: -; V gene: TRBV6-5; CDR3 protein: CASSYDSGTGELFF; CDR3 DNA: TGTGCCAGCAGTTACGATTCGGGCACCGGGGAGCTGTTTTTT
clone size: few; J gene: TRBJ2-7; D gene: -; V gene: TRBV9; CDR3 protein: CASSYPGEGEQYF; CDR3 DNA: TGTGCCAGCAGTTACCCAGGGGAGGGCGAGCAGTACTTC
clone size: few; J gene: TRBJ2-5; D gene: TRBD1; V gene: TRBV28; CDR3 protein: CASSSRTGEAEETQYF; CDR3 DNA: TGTGCCAGCAGTTCCAGGACAGGGGAGGCCGAAGAGACCCAGTACTTC
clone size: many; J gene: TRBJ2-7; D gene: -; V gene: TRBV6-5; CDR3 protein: CASSYSRAQHYEQYF; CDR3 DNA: TGTGCCAGCAGTTACTCGAGGGCCCAACACTACGAGCAGTACTTC
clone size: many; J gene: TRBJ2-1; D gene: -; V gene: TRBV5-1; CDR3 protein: CASSPARPEQFF; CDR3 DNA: TGCGCCAGCAGCCCGGCCCGTCCTGAGCAGTTCTTC
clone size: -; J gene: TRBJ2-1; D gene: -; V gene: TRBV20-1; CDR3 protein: CSARDPGSSYNEQFF; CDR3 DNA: TGCAGTGCTAGAGATCCAGGGAGCTCCTACAATGAGCAGTTCTTC
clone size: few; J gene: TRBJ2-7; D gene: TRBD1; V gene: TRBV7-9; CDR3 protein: CASSYQGAIYEQYF; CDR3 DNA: TGTGCCAGCAGCTACCAGGGGGCGATCTACGAGCAGTACTTC
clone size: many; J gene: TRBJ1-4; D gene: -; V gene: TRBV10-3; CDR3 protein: CAIREGALTFF; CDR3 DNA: TGTGCCATCAGGGAAGGGGCTTTGACGTTTTTT
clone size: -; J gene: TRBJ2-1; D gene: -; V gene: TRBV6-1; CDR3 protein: CASSEVGSYYNEQFF; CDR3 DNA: TGTGCCAGCAGTGAGGTAGGCTCCTACTACAATGAGCAGTTCTTC
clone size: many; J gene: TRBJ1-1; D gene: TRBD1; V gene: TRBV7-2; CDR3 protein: CASSWGTGVNTEAFF; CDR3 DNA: TGTGCCAGCAGCTGGGGGACAGGGGTGAACACTGAAGCTTTCTTT